This TCR beta chain was observed in a study of CD8 T cells in ankylosing spondylitis. Study-level results: With a CD8+ phenotype, disease-linked clones were relatively rare in peripheral blood. What appeared characteristic of ankylosing spondylitis blood was a TCR beta motif of fewer than ten highly homologous variants.

This clonotype was seen more than once but under ten times. Its antigen is unidentified. Quantitative molecular-barcoded 5'-RACE generated the TCR beta libraries. TCRdb redid the calling of the 5' RACE reads with MiXCR, one entry per CDR3 protein. This table holds around 300,000 distinct CDR3 sequences, roughly 14% found once. This CDR3 is built from 13 residues. Per the germline V gene, CDR1 is SEHNR and CDR2 is FQNEAQ (reference sequence). V was pared by 5 bases and J by 2 bases, with 10 bases between. The chain has TRBV7-9 and TRBJ2-7; no clear D gene. Sequencing input: blood, either unsorted or a sorted T cell fraction (not recorded which). This clonotype was obtained from a male donor with ankylosing spondylitis or in good health (not recorded which). The CDR3 region has the DNA TGTGCCAGCAGCCGCCCTGGGACCTACGAGCAGTACTTC. It translates to CASSRPGTYEQYF.